The 18 T cell receptor beta chains presented below share a single source sample, sequenced in a study of OX40 agonist ivuxolimab in advanced cancers. TCRdb's table, derived via immunoSEQ multiplex PCR, lists solely in-frame clones and lacks some. This sample has 65,000 to 85,000 clones, with about 88% found just once. The sample consisted of CD4+ or CD8+ T cells sorted from blood, taken in a trial of the OX40 agonist ivuxolimab. These receptors were obtained from an adult with an advanced solid tumor such as melanoma, head and neck, liver or kidney cancer.

The chain uses TRBV2 and TRBJ1-5; perhaps TRBD1 as D (5 bases). The length of the CDR3 is 14 residues. With 7 bases removed from V and 7 bases from J, the gap between germline ends came to 17 bases. The germline V gene has CDR1 SNHLY and CDR2 FYNNEI. The CDR3 region has the DNA TGTGCCAGCAATGGGGCCGGGACTGGCCAGCCCCAGCATTTT. It encodes CASNGAGTGQPQHF.

The chain joins TRBV2 to TRBJ1-4; possible D gene TRBD1, 5 bases. Trimming took off 4 bases at V and 1 base at J, with 7 bases between the two ends. Germline CDR1 SNHLY, CDR2 FYNNEI. The CDR3 contains 14 residues. CDR3: CASSVGGTNEKLFF. CDR3 in DNA: TGTGCCAGCAGTGTTGGGGGAACTAATGAAAAACTGTTTTTT.

This rearrangement joins TRBV7-9 to TRBJ1-6; no clear D. CDR1 is SEHNR, CDR2 FQNEAQ, per germline (reference sequence). Trimming removed 1 base from V and 8 bases from J, with 12 bases in between. The CDR3 length is 15 residues. The CDR3 nucleotides read TGTGCCAGCAGCTTAGGGGGTTTCCATGATTCACCCCTCCACTTT. It yields the protein CASSLGGFHDSPLHF. Full variable domain (rest looked up from reference TRBV7-9 and TRBJ1-6): DTGVSQNPRHKITKRGQNVTFRCDPISEHNRLYWYRQTLGQGPEFLTYFQNEAQLEKSRLLSDRFSAERPKGSFSTLEIQRTEQGDSAMYLCASSLGGFHDSPLHFGNGTRLTVT.

The rearrangement joins TRBV7-9 to TRBJ2-5; no clear D. V gave up 4 bases and J gave up 1 base, with 7 bases separating them. Per the germline V gene, CDR1 is SEHNR and CDR2 is FQNEAQ (reference sequence). The CDR3 length is 13 residues. The CDR3 region has the DNA TGTGCCAGCAGCTCAGACGGCCAAGAGACCCAGTACTTC. It encodes CASSSDGQETQYF.

The chain has TRBV7-2 and TRBJ1-6; D not resolved. CDR1 is SGHTA and CDR2 is FQGNSA in the germline V gene. The germline V and J ends were trimmed by 2 bases and 10 bases, with 6 bases remaining between them. This CDR3 contains 12 residues. CDR3 DNA: TGTGCCAGCAGCTTATGGGTCTCACCCCTCCACTTT. Translating gives CASSLWVSPLHF.

The rearrangement uses TRBV5-1 and TRBJ2-5; 8 positions agree with TRBD2. Matching the DNA end better, TRBJ2-7 makes the J call doubtful. The CDR3 runs 15 residues. The germline V gene encodes CDR1 SGHRS and CDR2 YFSETQ. The CDR3 bases are TGCGCCAGCAGCTTGGCGAGCGGGAGCATGTCCGAGCAGTACTTC. As protein: CASSLASGSMSEQYF.

The gene calls are TRBV14 and TRBJ2-3; possible D gene TRBD2, 5 bases. In germline, CDR1 is SGHDN, CDR2 FVKESK. The CDR3 is 13 amino acids. The V end lost 8 bases, the J end lost 1 base, and 10 bases lay between the germline ends. For the CDR3, the DNA is TGTGCCAGCTCCTCCGGGGGCACAGATACGCAGTATTTT. Translating gives CASSSGGTDTQYF.

This chain links TRBV7-2 with TRBJ2-6; 7 nucleotides line up with TRBD1. Germline CDR1 SGHTA, CDR2 FQGNSA. The CDR3 runs 15 residues. V lost 5 bases and J lost 1; bases outside the gene matches: 2. CDR3 region: CASSPTGSGANVLTF. The CDR3 nucleotides read TGTGCCAGCAGCCCGACAGGGTCTGGGGCCAACGTCCTGACTTTC. The full variable domain, with the rest looked up from reference TRBV7-2 and TRBJ2-6, is GAGVSQSPSNKVTEKGKDVELRCDPISGHTALYWYRQSLGQGLEFLIYFQGNSAPDKSGLPSDRFSAERTGGSVSTLTIQRTQQEDSAVYLCASSPTGSGANVLTFGAGSRLTVL.

This chain joins TRBV10-3 and TRBJ1-6, with D perhaps TRBD1 (6 bases). Germline CDR1 reads ENHRY; CDR2 reads SYGVKD. This CDR3 contains 14 residues. Between the trimmed V and J ends, which lost 3 bases and 14 bases, there was a span of 17 bases. CDR3 region: CAISEGPQGTALHF. The CDR3 DNA follows: TGTGCCATCAGTGAAGGACCACAGGGCACCGCCCTCCACTTT.

The CDR3 nucleotides are TGTGCCAGCAGTTCGAGGAGGGGCGACACTGAAGCTTTCTTT. Translation: CASSSRRGDTEAFF. The chain employs TRBV27 and TRBJ1-1, with D maybe TRBD1 (5 bases). There are 14 residues in the CDR3. The germline V and J ends were trimmed by 4 bases and 3 bases, with 12 bases remaining between them. The germline V gene encodes CDR1 MNHEY and CDR2 SMNVEV (reference sequence).

The V and J genes are TRBV6-5 and TRBJ1-6; D possibly corresponds to TRBD1 (5 bases). Germline V gene lookup returns CDR1 MNHEY and CDR2 SVGAGI. The V end was cut by 6 bases, the J end by 7 bases, with 13 bases between. The CDR3 runs to 14 residues. The CDR3 protein is CASRYDSTNSPLHF. For the CDR3, the DNA is TGTGCCAGCAGATATGACAGTACCAATTCACCCCTCCACTTT.

CDR3 nucleotides: TGTGCCATAAGAAGCCCCCTACCCCCCAATGAGCAGTTCTTC. Its protein is CAIRSPLPPNEQFF. This chain connects TRBV19 to TRBJ2-1; D is unresolved. The germline CDR1 and CDR2 sequences are LNHDA and SQIVND (reference sequence). CDR3 length equals 14 residues. With 10 bases removed from V and 6 bases from J, the gap between germline ends came to 19 bases.

DNA of the CDR3: TGTGCCAGCAGCTTAGTTTGGGCCTCACCCCTCCACTTT. As protein: CASSLVWASPLHF. The chain has TRBV11-2 and TRBJ1-6; D remains unclear. The ends were cut back, 1 base at V and 10 bases at J, with 8 bases in the middle. The germline V gene has CDR1 SGHAT and CDR2 FQNNGV. This CDR3 contains 13 residues. Looking up the rest from reference TRBV11-2 and TRBJ1-6 gives the full variable domain: EAGVAQSPRYKIIEKRQSVAFWCNPISGHATLYWYQQILGQGPKLLIQFQNNGVVDDSQLPKDRFSAERLKGVDSTLKIQPAKLEDSAVYLCASSLVWASPLHFGNGTRLTVT.

V is TRBV7-2 and J is TRBJ1-1, with TRBD1 as a possible D gene (6 bases). V lost 1 base and J 11 bases, leaving 11 bases between the germline ends. Per germline, CDR1 SGHTA and CDR2 FQGNSA. The CDR3 loop spans 12 amino acids. CDR3 DNA: TGTGCCAGCAGCTTAGTTTCAGGGGAGGCTTTCTTT. Translated, it gives CASSLVSGEAFF.

The gene calls are TRBV6-5 and TRBJ1-1, with D perhaps TRBD1 (5 bases). Trimming left V 5 bases short and J 5 bases short, with 15 bases between. Per germline, CDR1 MNHEY and CDR2 SVGAGI. The length of the CDR3 is 14 residues. The CDR3 reads CASSRGGVWTEAFF. The CDR3 nucleotides read TGTGCCAGCAGTCGGGGGGGGGTGTGGACTGAAGCTTTCTTT.

V gene TRBV7-3 combines with J gene TRBJ2-5, with 8 nucleotides matching TRBD2. Germline V gene lookup returns CDR1 SGHTA and CDR2 FQGTGA. Unmatched junction bases numbered 9, after V lost 4 bases and J lost 5 bases. This CDR3 is built from 15 residues. The CDR3 loop is CASSSSGGRGETQYF. The CDR3 nucleotides are TGTGCCAGCAGCTCGAGCGGGGGCCGCGGGGAGACCCAGTACTTC.

The chain has TRBV5-6 and TRBJ1-1, with 10 positions matching TRBD1. The CDR3 length is 16 residues. Germline V CDR1 and CDR2: SGHDT, YYEEEE. Trimming removed 4 bases from V and 0 bases from J; junction bases left unmatched: 6. CDR3 sequence (DNA): TGTGCCAGCAGCGGCGGGACAGGGGTCATGAACACTGAAGCTTTCTTT. It encodes CASSGGTGVMNTEAFF.

The CDR3 loop reads CASTKDRFEEKLFF. The DNA of the CDR3 is TGTGCCAGCACCAAGGACAGGTTTGAAGAAAAACTGTTTTTT. The chain employs TRBV2 and TRBJ1-4; the match to TRBD1 covers 7 bases. V gave up 7 bases and J gave up 8 bases; unmatched junction bases: 10. Per the germline V gene, CDR1 is SNHLY and CDR2 is FYNNEI. This CDR3 has 14 residues.